Detailed here is one T cell receptor beta chain. The method was immunoSEQ multiplex PCR; TCRdb's version includes in-frame clones alone and lacks a portion of them. The repertoire has approximately 71,000 clones, 80% to 95% of them found once; the top ten carry over 0.75%. The record originates from a study of T cell clones after liver transplantation. Across the study: Immunosuppression withdrawal was tried within 2 years after liver transplantation in this trial.

This sequence originates from a human patient who received a liver transplant. The graft donor may account for some of the T cells. The starting material was CD4+ T cells from blood, obtained less than 28 months after liver transplant.

In DNA, the CDR3 is TGTGCCAGCTCACCTAGACAGGGAAATCAGCCCCAGCATTTT. The encoded protein is CASSPRQGNQPQHF. The genes are TRBV18 and TRBJ1-5; 7 bases are shared with TRBD1. Trimming removed 3 bases from V and 4 bases from J; junction bases left unmatched: 3. This CDR3 contains 14 residues. Germline assignment: CDR1 KGHSH and CDR2 LQKENI.